These 32 T cell receptor beta chains came from one sample sequenced in a study of T-cell memory formation after mild COVID-19. TCRdb ran MiXCR on the 5' RACE reads and lists one entry per CDR3 protein. The sample includes 200,000 to 250,000 distinct CDR3 sequences, about 16% of them seen just once. What was sequenced was PBMCs or a T cell subset sorted from them (not recorded which). These receptors all come from an adult woman who had mild COVID-19 (a few samples of this study predate the infection). Cell type and time point are not known.

This clonotype was seen more than once but under ten times. This rearrangement joins TRBV18 to TRBJ1-2; possibly TRBD1 for D (6 bases). CDR1 KGHSH and CDR2 LQKENI come from the germline V gene. V lost 3 bases and J 5 bases, leaving 25 bases between the germline ends. CDR3 size: 18 residues. The CDR3 nucleotides are TGTGCCAGCTCACCGGTGACAGGAAAAACCCAAAACCCGTATGGCTACACCTTC. Its protein is CASSPVTGKTQNPYGYTF.

The rearrangement joins TRBV7-9 to TRBJ2-5; 8 positions agree with TRBD1. CDR3 length: 14 residues. Germline trimming cut 4 bases from V and 2 bases from J; bases unmatched to any gene: 3. Germline values: CDR1 SEHNR, CDR2 FQNEAQ (reference sequence). In DNA form, the CDR3 reads TGTGCCAGCAGCTCCGGACAGGGTCAAGAGACCCAGTACTTC. Protein: CASSSGQGQETQYF.

Only a few counts were recorded for this clonotype. The chain recombines TRBV6-5 with TRBJ1-5; possibly TRBD1 for D (6 bases). V shed 9 bases and J shed 2 bases, with 11 bases lying between them. The CDR3 is made up of 13 amino acids. Germline lookup yields CDR1 MNHEY and CDR2 SVGAGI. The CDR3 DNA reads as TGTGCCAGTCAGGGGACGGGCAATCAGCCCCAGCATTTT. This translates into CASQGTGNQPQHF.

This clonotype occurred a few times. The chain links TRBV6-1 to TRBJ1-1, with unresolved D. CDR3 length equals 14 residues. The germline V gene encodes CDR1 MNHNS and CDR2 SASEGT. V lost 7 bases and J 3 bases, leaving 15 bases between the germline ends. CDR3 DNA sequence: TGTGCCAGCACTCGGACCCTTCGGGACACTGAAGCTTTCTTT. Protein product: CASTRTLRDTEAFF.

The chain is built from TRBV14 and TRBJ2-5; tentative D call: TRBD1 (5 bases). Germline loops: CDR1 SGHDN, CDR2 FVKESK. V was clipped by 1 base and J by 1 base, with 7 bases between them. The CDR3 consists of 14 residues. In DNA form, the CDR3 reads TGTGCCAGCAGCCAAGTTGGGGCCCAAGAGACCCAGTACTTC. It specifies CASSQVGAQETQYF.

This clonotype showed up just a few times. The chain uses TRBV12-3 or TRBV12-4 and TRBJ2-3; D gene ambiguous. The CDR3 has 13 residues. Trimming removed 5 bases at V and 4 bases at J, with 10 bases between. CDR3 nucleotides: TGTGCCAGCAGTAGATTAAGGTCAGATACGCAGTATTTT. Protein: CASSRLRSDTQYF.

This clonotype has more than one count but fewer than ten. This sequence joins TRBV6-1 and TRBJ2-5; TRBD1 might be the D (6 bases). Per germline, CDR1 MNHNS and CDR2 SASEGT. With 5 bases removed from V and 2 bases from J, the gap between germline ends came to 15 bases. The CDR3 sequence is 15 residues long. The CDR3 sequence: CASSPMTGGQETQYF. CDR3 in DNA: TGTGCCAGCAGTCCCATGACAGGAGGACAAGAGACCCAGTACTTC.

This clonotype was counted a few times. This chain uses TRBV9 with TRBJ1-1; D is unresolved. Germline assignment: CDR1 SGDLS and CDR2 YYNGEE. This CDR3 contains 16 residues. The V gene lost 5 bases and the J gene lost 1 base, with 18 bases spanning the gap. For the CDR3, the DNA is TGTGCCAGCAGTCCCCTCCCAAAGGTTCAGAACACTGAAGCTTTCTTT. This translates into CASSPLPKVQNTEAFF.

The chain combines TRBV5-1 with TRBJ2-7; 9 bases are a match to TRBD1. The CDR3 runs 16 residues. Unmatched junction bases numbered 14, after V lost 4 bases and J lost 6 bases. Germline CDR1 reads SGHRS; CDR2 reads YFSETQ. This chain's CDR3 is CASSETLGQGSGEQYF. CDR3 in DNA: TGCGCCAGCAGCGAGACACTGGGACAGGGAAGTGGCGAGCAGTACTTC.

The chain uses TRBV30 and TRBJ1-2; 10 bases are a match to TRBD1. Germline V gives CDR1 GTSNPN, CDR2 SVGIG (reference sequence). This CDR3 region has 16 residues. Germline trimming cut 1 base from V and 5 bases from J; bases unmatched to any gene: 10. CDR3 loop: CAWSGQGASSTYGYTF. The CDR3 DNA reads as TGTGCCTGGAGTGGACAGGGGGCATCGTCGACGTATGGCTACACCTTC.

V usage is TRBV3-1 and J usage is TRBJ2-7; 7 bases agree with TRBD1. Germline V gene sequence: CDR1 LGHDT, CDR2 YNNKEL (reference sequence). V lost 4 bases and J lost 6; bases outside the gene matches: 12. The CDR3 spans 15 residues. The CDR3 sequence: CASSPQTGRSGEQYF. The CDR3 DNA is TGTGCCAGCAGCCCACAGACAGGGAGAAGTGGCGAGCAGTACTTC.

V usage is TRBV5-5 and J usage is TRBJ1-4; D call uncertain. CDR3 length: 16 amino acids. V was pared by 1 base and J by 4 bases, with 14 bases between. The germline CDR1 and CDR2 sequences are SGHKS and YYEKEE (reference sequence). CDR3 protein: CASSLSMWVVNEKLFF. CDR3 DNA sequence: TGTGCCAGCAGCTTGTCTATGTGGGTGGTTAATGAAAAACTGTTTTTT.

This rearrangement joins TRBV7-2 to TRBJ2-2; 7 bases fit TRBD1. CDR3 length: 14 residues. V lost 5 bases, J lost 4 bases, and 4 bases stayed unmatched. CDR1 is SGHTA and CDR2 is FQGNSA in the germline V gene. Here the CDR3 reads CASSLDRRTGELFF. As DNA, the CDR3 is TGTGCCAGCAGCCTGGACAGGCGCACCGGGGAGCTGTTTTTT.

This CDR3 reads CASSPKARNEQFF. The DNA for the CDR3 is TGCGCCAGCAGTCCCAAGGCGAGGAATGAGCAGTTCTTC. V gene TRBV4-1 combines with J gene TRBJ2-1; D remains ambiguous. The germline V gene has CDR1 MGHRA and CDR2 YSYEKL. Trimming took 6 bases from V and 7 from J, leaving 13 bases between them. This CDR3 has 13 residues.

The chain uses TRBV30 and TRBJ1-6; 7 positions agree with TRBD1. V trimming: 8 bases; J trimming: 5 bases; junction bases outside the gene matches: 9. This CDR3 spans 14 amino acids. The germline gives CDR1 GTSNPN, CDR2 SVGIG (reference sequence). The DNA of the CDR3 is TGTGCCGGGGTGCCGGGACAGAATAATTCACCCCTCCACTTT. Amino acids: CAGVPGQNNSPLHF.

In DNA form, the CDR3 reads TGTGCCAGCAGCTTAGAGGAGGGTAGAACCTACGAGCAGTACTTC. Its translation: CASSLEEGRTYEQYF. This chain uses TRBV7-6 with TRBJ2-7, with a tentative D call TRBD2 (6 bases). V was clipped by 1 base and J by 2 bases, with 12 bases between them. The V gene's germline CDR1 is SGHVS and CDR2 FNYEAQ. The CDR3 covers 15 residues. Supplemented by reference TRBV7-6 and TRBJ2-7, the full variable domain reads GAGVSQSPRYKVTKRGQDVALRCDPISGHVSLYWYRQALGQGPEFLTYFNYEAQQDKSGLPNDRFSAERPEGSISTLTIQRTEQRDSAMYRCASSLEEGRTYEQYFGPGTRLTVT.

This clonotype was counted only a few times. CDR3 region: CASSRRLGLAGGQGQETQYF. In DNA, the CDR3 is TGTGCCAGCAGCCGTCGGTTGGGGCTAGCGGGAGGCCAAGGGCAAGAGACCCAGTACTTC. The chain employs TRBV7-9 and TRBJ2-5; 11 bases fit TRBD2. The V gene's germline CDR1 is SEHNR and CDR2 FQNEAQ (reference sequence). With 5 bases clipped from V and 2 bases from J, the junction kept 19 bases outside the gene matches. CDR3 length equals 20 residues.

This clonotype was detected only a few times. The chain is built from TRBV21-1 and TRBJ2-3; the table assigns TRBD2, which was not confirmed against the DNA. TRBV21-1 is tagged as a pseudogene. CDR3 length equals 18 residues. DNA for the CDR3: TGTGCCAGCAGCAAAGCATTGGCGGACTCCGAGAGCACAGATACGCAGTATTTT. It yields the protein CASSKALADSESTDTQYF.

This clonotype was counted only a few times. The chain recombines TRBV2 with TRBJ2-3, with D perhaps given as TRBD1 or TRBD2 (5 bases each). The V gene lost 4 bases and the J gene lost 2 bases, with 16 bases spanning the gap. Germline V lookup: CDR1 SNHLY, CDR2 FYNNEI. CDR3 size: 16 residues. This chain's CDR3 is CASSGGTGHSTDTQYF. The CDR3 region has the DNA TGTGCCAGCAGTGGGGGGACGGGCCACTCCACAGATACGCAGTATTTT.

The J gene is TRBJ2-7, the V gene TRBV27; 8 bases agree with TRBD2. The germline gives CDR1 MNHEY, CDR2 SMNVEV (reference sequence). With V trimmed by 6 bases and J by 2 bases, 3 bases remained unmatched. The CDR3 runs 13 residues. This chain's CDR3 is CASRRLATYEQYF. CDR3 sequence (DNA): TGTGCCAGCAGAAGACTAGCGACCTACGAGCAGTACTTC.

V is TRBV7-8 and J is TRBJ1-3; no firm D call. V was shortened by 5 bases and J by 1 base, with 3 bases between the two germline ends. This CDR3 comprises 12 residues. In germline, CDR1 is SGHVS, CDR2 FQNEAQ. The CDR3 region has the DNA TGTGCCAGCAGCGGGTCTGGAAACACCATATATTTT. Translating gives CASSGSGNTIYF.

This chain uses TRBV4-2 with TRBJ2-7, with TRBD1 matching 8 bases. Per germline, CDR1 LGHNA and CDR2 YNFKEQ. V was pared by 1 base and J by 3 bases, with 5 bases of the junction left unmatched. The CDR3 runs to 15 residues. CDR3 in DNA: TGTGCCAGCAGCCAAGGACGGGACAGGAGCTACGAGCAGTACTTC. It is translated as CASSQGRDRSYEQYF.

The rearrangement joins TRBV29-1 to TRBJ1-1; 7 nucleotides match TRBD1. The CDR3 is 13 residues long. CDR1 is SQVTM, CDR2 ANQGSEA, per germline. Trimming cost V 7 bases and J 4 bases; bases outside gene matches: 9. CDR3: CSGRQGTGTEAFF. The CDR3 bases are TGCAGCGGAAGACAGGGCACAGGCACTGAAGCTTTCTTT.

Only a few counts were recorded for this clonotype. The chain couples TRBV4-3 to TRBJ1-2; no clear D. CDR1 and CDR2 (germline): LGHNA, YSLEER. This CDR3 spans 13 amino acids. V lost 2 bases, J lost 4 bases, and 8 bases lay in between. The DNA for the CDR3 is TGCGCCAGCAGCCAATTCGATGGCTATGGCTACACCTTC. Its protein product is CASSQFDGYGYTF.

The chain carries TRBV24-1 and TRBJ2-1; no reliable D call. V was cut by 5 bases and J by 5 bases, with 15 bases left in between. The germline gives CDR1 KGHDR, CDR2 SFDVKD. The CDR3 sequence is 15 residues long. CDR3 nucleotides: TGTGCCACCAGTGGTACCAGGCCCCTGAACAATGAGCAGTTCTTC. Translating it yields CATSGTRPLNNEQFF.

This clonotype appeared a few times. The rearrangement uses TRBV29-1 and TRBJ2-7; possibly TRBD1 for D (6 bases). V lost 4 bases, J lost 4 bases, and 17 bases lay in between. CDR3 length equals 14 residues. Germline V gene data show CDR1 as SQVTM and CDR2 as ANQGSEA. The CDR3 here is CSVAVGRGAYEQYF. For the CDR3, the DNA is TGCAGCGTTGCTGTGGGCAGGGGAGCTTACGAGCAGTACTTC.

The CDR3 DNA reads as TGTGCCAGCAGCTTAGCCTCGGGGGTATCGGATACGCAGTATTTT. Protein product: CASSLASGVSDTQYF. This chain links TRBV7-8 with TRBJ2-3; TRBD2 is a possible D gene (6 bases). This CDR3 has 15 amino acids. CDR1 is SGHVS, CDR2 FQNEAQ, per germline. The V end was cut by 0 bases, the J end by 6 bases, with 13 bases between.

This clonotype appeared many times. The chain uses TRBV12-3 or TRBV12-4 and TRBJ2-5; D is undetermined. This CDR3 spans 13 amino acids. V dropped 6 bases and J dropped 5 bases, with 13 bases sitting between them. CDR3 nucleotide sequence: TGTGCCAGCAGCCTCGGCCCGGGCGAGACCCAGTACTTC. This codes for CASSLGPGETQYF.

This clonotype was seen more than once but under ten times. The chain employs TRBV6-5 and TRBJ1-2; 11 nucleotides align to TRBD1. The CDR3 length is 14 residues. V trimming: 10 bases; J trimming: 9 bases; junction bases outside the gene matches: 13. The germline gives CDR1 MNHEY, CDR2 SVGAGI. The CDR3 coding sequence is TGTGCCACCCAATTTGGACAGGGGGCTACTAGCTACACCTTC. The encoded protein is CATQFGQGATSYTF.

This chain connects TRBV20-1 to TRBJ1-6, with 7 bases lining up with TRBD1. The CDR3 totals 14 residues. V gave up 6 bases and J gave up 7 bases; unmatched junction bases: 9. CDR1 is DFQATT and CDR2 is SNEGSKA in the germline V gene (reference sequence). CDR3 DNA: TGCAGTGCGAGACCAACAGGGGTCAATTCACCCCTCCACTTT. It is translated as CSARPTGVNSPLHF.

The V and J genes are TRBV4-2 and TRBJ2-4; 11 positions agree with TRBD1. Germline CDR1 is LGHNA and CDR2 is YNFKEQ. Losses at the gene ends were 0 bases for V and 0 bases for J; bases not matched to a gene: 10. This CDR3 contains 20 residues. The CDR3 DNA reads as TGTGCCAGCAGCCAAGATCGGGACAGGGGGATGTCGGTAGCCAAAAACATTCAGTACTTC. Translated, it gives CASSQDRDRGMSVAKNIQYF.

This clonotype was observed many times. The gene calls are TRBV20-1 and TRBJ2-5; 7 nucleotides line up with TRBD2. In germline, CDR1 is DFQATT, CDR2 SNEGSKA (reference sequence). Losses at the gene ends were 0 bases for V and 1 base for J; bases not matched to a gene: 11. This CDR3 has 17 residues. The CDR3 is CSARDSGKRGFQETQYF. In DNA form, the CDR3 reads TGCAGTGCTAGAGATAGTGGGAAGCGGGGTTTCCAAGAGACCCAGTACTTC.